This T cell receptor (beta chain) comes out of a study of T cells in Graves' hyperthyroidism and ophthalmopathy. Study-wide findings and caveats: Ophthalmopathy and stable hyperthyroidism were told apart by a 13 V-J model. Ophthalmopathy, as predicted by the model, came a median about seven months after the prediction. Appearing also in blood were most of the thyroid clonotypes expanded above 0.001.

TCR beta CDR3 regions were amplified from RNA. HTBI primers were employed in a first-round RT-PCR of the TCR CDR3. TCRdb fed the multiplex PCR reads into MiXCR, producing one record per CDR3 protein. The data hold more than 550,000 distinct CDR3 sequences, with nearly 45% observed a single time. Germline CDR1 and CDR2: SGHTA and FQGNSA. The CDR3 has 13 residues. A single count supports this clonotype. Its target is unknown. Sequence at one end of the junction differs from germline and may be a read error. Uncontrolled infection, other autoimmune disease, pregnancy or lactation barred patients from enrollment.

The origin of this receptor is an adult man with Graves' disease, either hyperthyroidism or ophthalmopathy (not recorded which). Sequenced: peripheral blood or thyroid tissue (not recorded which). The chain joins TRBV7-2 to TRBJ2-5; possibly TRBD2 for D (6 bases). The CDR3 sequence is CASSQEGREPQYF. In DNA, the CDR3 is TGCGCCAGCAGCCAAGAGGGTCGGGAGCCCCAGTACTTC.